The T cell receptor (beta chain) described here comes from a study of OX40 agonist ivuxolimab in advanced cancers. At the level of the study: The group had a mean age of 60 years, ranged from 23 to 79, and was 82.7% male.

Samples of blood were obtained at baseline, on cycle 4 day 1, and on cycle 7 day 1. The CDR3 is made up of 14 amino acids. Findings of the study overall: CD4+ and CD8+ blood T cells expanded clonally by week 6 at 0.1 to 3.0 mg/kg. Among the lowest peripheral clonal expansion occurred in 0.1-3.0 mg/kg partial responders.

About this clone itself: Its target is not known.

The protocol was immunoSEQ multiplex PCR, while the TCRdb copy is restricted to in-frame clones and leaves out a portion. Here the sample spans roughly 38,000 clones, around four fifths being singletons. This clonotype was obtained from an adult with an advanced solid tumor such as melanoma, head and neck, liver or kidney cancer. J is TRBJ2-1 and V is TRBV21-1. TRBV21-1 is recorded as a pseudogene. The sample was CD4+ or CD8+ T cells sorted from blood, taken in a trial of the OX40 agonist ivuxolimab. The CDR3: CASSTPRSFHEQFF. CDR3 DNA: TGTGCCAGCAGCACCCCCCGATCCTTCCATGAGCAGTTCTTC.